This T cell receptor beta chain was captured by sequencing in a study of neurological immune-mediated disorders. V lost 1 base to trimming and J lost 4 bases, with 12 bases between them. Germline lookup yields CDR1 LGHDT and CDR2 YNNKEL (reference sequence). The CDR3 length is 15 residues. Preparation of the unsorted libraries drew on 2 million PBMCs stored at -80 C. The cDNA was produced through 5'RACE with 10-nucleotide random UMIs. TCRdb called the 5' RACE reads again in MiXCR, with one record for every CDR3 protein. The data show 45,000 or so distinct CDR3 sequences, less than 4% seen once. V gene TRBV3-1 combines with J gene TRBJ2-3; D is perhaps TRBD2 (6 bases). The sequence was obtained from a woman aged 45-65 years with multiple sclerosis. The sequencing sample was made of PBMCs. CDR3 region: CASSQGAGRADTQYF. The CDR3 DNA reads TGTGCCAGCAGCCAAGGGGCGGGGAGAGCAGATACGCAGTATTTT.